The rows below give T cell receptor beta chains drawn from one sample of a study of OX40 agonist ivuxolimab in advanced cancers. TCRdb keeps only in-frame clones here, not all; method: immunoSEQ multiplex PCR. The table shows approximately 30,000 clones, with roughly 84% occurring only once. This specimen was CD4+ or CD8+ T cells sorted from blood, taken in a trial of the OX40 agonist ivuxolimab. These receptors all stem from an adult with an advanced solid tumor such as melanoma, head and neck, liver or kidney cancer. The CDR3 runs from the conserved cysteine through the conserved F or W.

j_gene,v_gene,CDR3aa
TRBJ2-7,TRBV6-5,CASSTPDREYEQYF
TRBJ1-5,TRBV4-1,CASSQVGGAGNQPQHF
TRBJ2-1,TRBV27,CASSLRGLGNEQFF
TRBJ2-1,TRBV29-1,CSVATSSYNEQFF
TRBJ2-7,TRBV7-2,CASSLGGFDYEQYF
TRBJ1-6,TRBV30,CAWHQGQGFWSPLHF
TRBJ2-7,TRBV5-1,CASMRGTTYYEQYF
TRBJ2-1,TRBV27,CASQEGANSYNEQFF
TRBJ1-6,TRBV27,CASGSSSYNSPLHF
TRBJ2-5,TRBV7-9,CASSPDSWRETQYF
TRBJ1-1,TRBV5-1,CASSLAVSGDTEAFF
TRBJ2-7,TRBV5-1,CASSLEEAGKQYF
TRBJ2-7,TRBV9,CASSVGVYPYEQYF
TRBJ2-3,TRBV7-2,CASSFNADTQYF
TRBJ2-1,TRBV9,CASSVIGGWSEQFF
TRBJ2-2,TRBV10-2,CASSDGAGENTGELFF
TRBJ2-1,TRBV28,CASSFTGTSGSPGFYNEQFF
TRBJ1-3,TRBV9,CASSVEVHSGNTIYF
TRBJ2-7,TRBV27,CASSVRGYGAYEQYF
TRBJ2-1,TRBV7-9,CASSGYLASGYNEQFF
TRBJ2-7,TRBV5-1,CASSPGTGNYEQYF
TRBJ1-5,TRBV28,CASSSEGPISNQPQHF
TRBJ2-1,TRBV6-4,CASSVGGTMEQFF
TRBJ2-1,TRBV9,CASSGTSGNQQFF
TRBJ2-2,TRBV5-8,CASSLEALSTGELFF
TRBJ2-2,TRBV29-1,CSVFGTGELFF
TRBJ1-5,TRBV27,CASSSSGIGQPQHF
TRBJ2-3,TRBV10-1,CASSELSGRQDTQYF
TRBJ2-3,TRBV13,CASTSIQASTDTQYF
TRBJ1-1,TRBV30,CAWSPTVNTEAFF
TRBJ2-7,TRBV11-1,CASSARDRGPYEQYF
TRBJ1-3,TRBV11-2,CASSLGLTGSYSGNTIYF
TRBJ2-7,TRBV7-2,CASSPGFEYEQYF
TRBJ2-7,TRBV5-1,CASKAAGDEQYF
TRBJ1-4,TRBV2,CASSLRTGGIEKLFF
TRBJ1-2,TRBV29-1,CSVARTDSFYGYTF
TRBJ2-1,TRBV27,CASSYASDGEQFF
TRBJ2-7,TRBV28,CASSLWAGRRAYEQYF